By frequency in the sample, the clone carrying this TCR beta chain is medium-sized. Its cognate antigen is unknown. V lost 3 bases, J lost 5 bases, and 8 bases lay in between. In germline, CDR1 is DFQATT, CDR2 SNEGSKA (reference sequence). The CDR3 has 12 residues. This sample was included in a study of vaccination and CD4 T cells after COVID-19. Study-level background: Median time from COVID diagnosis to post-COVID sampling was approximately 3.5 months (35 to 161). For control cultures, the treatment was a CEFX pool, an HIV-1 Nef pool, or no peptide. Whole-study results and caveats: Spike mono-reactivity marked 304 of 307 vaccine-specific clones in convalescent patients.

Oncomine TCR Beta short-read sequencing was applied to DNA from cultured CD4+ T cells. TCRdb reprocessed the PCR reads via MiXCR and lists one record per CDR3 protein. The sample consists of about 14,000 distinct CDR3 sequences, approximately 21% of them appearing once. Treatment of the sample: roughly ten-day PBMC culture with coronavirus spike peptide pools or control peptides (ViraFEST assay). The culture of more than 1.5 million PBMCs per well included 8.5 to 10 IU/ml IL-2 and around 10 ug/ml peptide pools. Sample: cultured CD4+ T cells from blood. This clonotype originated in a human donor with COVID-19. The J gene is TRBJ2-4, the V gene TRBV20-1, with a weak D call TRBD2 (5 bases). The CDR3 DNA sequence: TGCAGTGCTAGGGAGAGGGAAAACATTCAGTACTTC. It translates to CSARERENIQYF.